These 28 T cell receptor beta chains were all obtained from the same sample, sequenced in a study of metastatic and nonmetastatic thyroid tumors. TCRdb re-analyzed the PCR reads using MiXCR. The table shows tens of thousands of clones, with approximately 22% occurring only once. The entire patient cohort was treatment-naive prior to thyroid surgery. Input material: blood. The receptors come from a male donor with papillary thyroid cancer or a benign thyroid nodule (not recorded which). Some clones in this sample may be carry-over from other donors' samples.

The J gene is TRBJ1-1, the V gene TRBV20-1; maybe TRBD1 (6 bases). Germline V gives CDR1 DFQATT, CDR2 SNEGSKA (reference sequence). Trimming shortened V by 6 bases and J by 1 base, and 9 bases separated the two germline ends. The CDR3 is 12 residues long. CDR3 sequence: CSAPDRNTEAFF. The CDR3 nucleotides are TGCAGTGCCCCGGACAGGAACACTGAAGCTTTCTTT.

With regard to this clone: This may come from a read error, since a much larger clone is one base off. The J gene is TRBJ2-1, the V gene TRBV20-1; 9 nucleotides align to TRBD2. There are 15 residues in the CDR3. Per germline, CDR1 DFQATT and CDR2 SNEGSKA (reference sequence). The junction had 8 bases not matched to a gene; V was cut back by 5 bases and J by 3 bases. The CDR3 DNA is TGCAGTGCTGACCGACTAGCGGAACTCTACAATGAGCAGTTCTTC. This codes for CSADRLAELYNEQFF.

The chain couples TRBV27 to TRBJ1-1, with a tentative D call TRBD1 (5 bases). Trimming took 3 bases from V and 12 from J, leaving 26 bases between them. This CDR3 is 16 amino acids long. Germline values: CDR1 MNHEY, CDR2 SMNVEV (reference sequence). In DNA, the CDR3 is TGTGCCAGCAGTTTTAGGCCTCCCAACACGGGGACTGACCCTTTCTTT. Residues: CASSFRPPNTGTDPFF.

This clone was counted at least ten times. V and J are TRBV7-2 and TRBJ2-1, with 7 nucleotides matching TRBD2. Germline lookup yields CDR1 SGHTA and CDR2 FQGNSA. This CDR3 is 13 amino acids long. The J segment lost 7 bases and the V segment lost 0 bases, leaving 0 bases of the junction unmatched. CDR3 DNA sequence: TGTGCCAGCAGCTTAGCGCGGGAGAATGAGCAGTTCTTC. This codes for CASSLARENEQFF. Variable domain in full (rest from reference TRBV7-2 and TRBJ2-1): GAGVSQSPSNKVTEKGKDVELRCDPISGHTALYWYRQSLGQGLEFLIYFQGNSAPDKSGLPSDRFSAERTGGSVSTLTIQRTQQEDSAVYLCASSLARENEQFFGPGTRLTVL.

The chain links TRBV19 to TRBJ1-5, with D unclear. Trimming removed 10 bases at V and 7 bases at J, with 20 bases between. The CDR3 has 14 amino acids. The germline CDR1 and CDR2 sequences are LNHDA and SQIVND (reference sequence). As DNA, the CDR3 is TGTGCCACTCAAGGCTCCAGCCCGAGGCAGCCCCAGCATTTT. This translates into CATQGSSPRQPQHF.

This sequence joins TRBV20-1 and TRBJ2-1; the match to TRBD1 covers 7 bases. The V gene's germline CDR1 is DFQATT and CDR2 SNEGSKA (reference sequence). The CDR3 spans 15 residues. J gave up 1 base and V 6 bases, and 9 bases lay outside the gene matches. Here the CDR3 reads CSATLTGLSYNEQFF. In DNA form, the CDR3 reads TGCAGTGCCACCTTGACAGGGCTTTCCTACAATGAGCAGTTCTTC.

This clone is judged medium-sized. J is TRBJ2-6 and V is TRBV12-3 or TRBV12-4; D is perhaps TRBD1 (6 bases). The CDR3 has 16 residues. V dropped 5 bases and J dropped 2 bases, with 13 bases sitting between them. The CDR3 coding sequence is TGTGCCAGCAGTCAATCAGGGGTGGCTGGGGCCAACGTCCTGACTTTC. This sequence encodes CASSQSGVAGANVLTF.

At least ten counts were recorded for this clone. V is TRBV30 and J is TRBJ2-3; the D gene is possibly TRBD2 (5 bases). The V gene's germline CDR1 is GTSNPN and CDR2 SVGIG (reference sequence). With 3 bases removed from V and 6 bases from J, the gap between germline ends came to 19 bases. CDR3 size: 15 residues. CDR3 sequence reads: CAWSTAGGWSDTQYF. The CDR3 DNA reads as TGTGCCTGGAGCACCGCGGGCGGGTGGTCGGATACGCAGTATTTT.

CDR3 DNA sequence: TGCGCCAGCAGCGAGTGGACTAGCGGGAGGGCCCCAGATACGCAGTATTTT. Its translation is CASSEWTSGRAPDTQYF. The genes are TRBV5-1 and TRBJ2-3, with 15 bases fitting TRBD2. CDR1 and CDR2 from the germline V gene are SGHRS and YFSETQ. The CDR3 length is 17 residues. V shed 4 bases, J shed 4 bases, and the junction held 7 bases outside the gene matches.

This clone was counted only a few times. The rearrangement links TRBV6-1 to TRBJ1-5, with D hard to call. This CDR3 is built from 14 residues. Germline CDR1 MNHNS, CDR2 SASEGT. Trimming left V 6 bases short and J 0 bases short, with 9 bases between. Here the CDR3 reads CASSPDNSNQPQHF. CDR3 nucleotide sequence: TGTGCCAGCAGCCCCGACAATAGCAATCAGCCCCAGCATTTT.

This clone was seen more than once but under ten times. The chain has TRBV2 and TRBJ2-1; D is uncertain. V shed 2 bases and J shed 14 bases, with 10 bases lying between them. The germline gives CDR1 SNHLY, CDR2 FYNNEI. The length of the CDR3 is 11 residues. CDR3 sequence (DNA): TGTGCCAGCAGTGAAACCCTAGAGGAGTTCTTC. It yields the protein CASSETLEEFF.

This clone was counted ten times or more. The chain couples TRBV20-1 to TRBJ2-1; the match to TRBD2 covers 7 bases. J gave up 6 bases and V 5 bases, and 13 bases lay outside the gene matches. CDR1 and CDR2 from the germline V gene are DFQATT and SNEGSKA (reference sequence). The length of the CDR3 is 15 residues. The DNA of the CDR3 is TGCAGTGCTTCTCTAGCGGCGAGGATTGGCAATGAGCAGTTCTTC. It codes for CSASLAARIGNEQFF.

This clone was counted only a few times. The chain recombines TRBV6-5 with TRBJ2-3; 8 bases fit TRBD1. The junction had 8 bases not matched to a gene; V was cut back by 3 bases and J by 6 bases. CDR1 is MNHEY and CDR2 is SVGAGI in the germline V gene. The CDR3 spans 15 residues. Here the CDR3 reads CASSYSGQGVDTQYF. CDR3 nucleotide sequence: TGTGCCAGCAGTTATAGTGGACAGGGAGTTGATACGCAGTATTTT.

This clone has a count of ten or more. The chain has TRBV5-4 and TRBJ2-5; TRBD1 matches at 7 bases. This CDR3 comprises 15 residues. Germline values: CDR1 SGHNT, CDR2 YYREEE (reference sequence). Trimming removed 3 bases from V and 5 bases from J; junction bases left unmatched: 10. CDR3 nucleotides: TGTGCCAGCAGCTCTACGGGGACAGTTGGGGAGACCCAGTACTTC. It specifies CASSSTGTVGETQYF.

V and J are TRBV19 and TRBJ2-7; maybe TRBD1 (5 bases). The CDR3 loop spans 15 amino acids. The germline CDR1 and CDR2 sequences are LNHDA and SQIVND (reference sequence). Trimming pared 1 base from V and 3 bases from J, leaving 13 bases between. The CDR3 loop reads CASSIASDTSYEQYF. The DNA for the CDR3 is TGTGCCAGTAGTATAGCCTCGGACACCAGCTACGAGCAGTACTTC.

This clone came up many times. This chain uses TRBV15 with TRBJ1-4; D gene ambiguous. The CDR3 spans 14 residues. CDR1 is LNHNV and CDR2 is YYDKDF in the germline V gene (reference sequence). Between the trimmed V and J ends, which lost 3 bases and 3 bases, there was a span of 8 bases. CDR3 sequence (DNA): TGTGCCACCAGCAGGATTCTAGCTAATGAAAAACTGTTTTTT. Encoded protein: CATSRILANEKLFF. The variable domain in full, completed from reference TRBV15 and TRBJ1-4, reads DAMVIQNPRYQVTQFGKPVTLSCSQTLNHNVMYWYQQKSSQAPKLLFHYYDKDFNNEADTPDNFQSRRPNTSFCFLDIRSPGLGDTAMYLCATSRILANEKLFFGSGTQLSVL.

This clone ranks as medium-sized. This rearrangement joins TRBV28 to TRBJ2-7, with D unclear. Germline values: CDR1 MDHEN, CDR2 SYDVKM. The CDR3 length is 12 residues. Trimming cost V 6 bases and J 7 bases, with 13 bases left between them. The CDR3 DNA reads TGTGCCAGCAGCCAACCTAGGGTAGAGCAGTACTTC. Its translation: CASSQPRVEQYF.

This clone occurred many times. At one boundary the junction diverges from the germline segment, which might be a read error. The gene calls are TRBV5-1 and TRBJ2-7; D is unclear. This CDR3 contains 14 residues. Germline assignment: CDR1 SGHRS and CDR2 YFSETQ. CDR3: CASSLVSGPGVRNF. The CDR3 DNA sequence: TGCGCCAGCAGCTTGGTATCCGGGCCAGGCGTTCGCAACTTC.

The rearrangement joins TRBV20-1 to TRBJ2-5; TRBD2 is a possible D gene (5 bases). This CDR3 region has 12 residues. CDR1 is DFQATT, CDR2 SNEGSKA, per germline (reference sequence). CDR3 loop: CSLQPGQETQYF. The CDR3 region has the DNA TGCAGCCTGCAACCGGGACAAGAGACCCAGTACTTC.

CDR3: CASRRDRDSPLHF. The CDR3 DNA reads TGTGCCAGCCGCCGGGACAGGGATTCACCCCTCCACTTT. This chain joins TRBV11-2 and TRBJ1-6; TRBD1 matches at 9 bases. Germline values: CDR1 SGHAT, CDR2 FQNNGV. V lost 8 bases to trimming and J lost 8 bases; unmatched junction nucleotides: 4. The CDR3 spans 13 residues.

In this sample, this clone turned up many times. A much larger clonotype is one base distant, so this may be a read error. The CDR3 reads CASQTGHSYEQYF. DNA of the CDR3: TGTGCCAGCCAAACCGGACACTCCTACGAGCAGTACTTC. The V call is TRBV12-3 or TRBV12-4, the J call TRBJ2-7; possible D gene TRBD1, 5 bases. CDR3 length: 13 amino acids. The V end was cut by 8 bases, the J end by 0 bases, with 11 bases between.

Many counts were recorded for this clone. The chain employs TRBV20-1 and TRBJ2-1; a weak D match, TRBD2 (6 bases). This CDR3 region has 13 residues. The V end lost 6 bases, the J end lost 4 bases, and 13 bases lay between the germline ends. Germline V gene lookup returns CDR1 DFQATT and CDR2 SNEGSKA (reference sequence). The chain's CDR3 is CSAKRGTYNEQFF. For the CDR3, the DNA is TGCAGTGCCAAACGGGGGACGTACAATGAGCAGTTCTTC.

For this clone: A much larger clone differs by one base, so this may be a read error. The CDR3 bases are TGTGCCAGCAGCGTAGTACAGGGATTGGGCTATGGCTACACCTTC. Protein sequence: CASSVVQGLGYGYTF. The rearrangement joins TRBV9 to TRBJ1-2; possible D gene TRBD1, 6 bases. The CDR3 totals 15 residues. The ends were cut back, 0 bases at V and 4 bases at J, with 13 bases in the middle. Germline V gene data show CDR1 as SGDLS and CDR2 as YYNGEE.

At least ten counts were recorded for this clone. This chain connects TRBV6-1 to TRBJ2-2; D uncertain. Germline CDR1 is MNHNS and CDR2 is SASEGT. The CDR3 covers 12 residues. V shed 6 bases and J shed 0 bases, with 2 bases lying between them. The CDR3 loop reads CASRTNTGELFF. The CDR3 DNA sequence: TGTGCCAGCAGGACGAACACCGGGGAGCTGTTTTTT.

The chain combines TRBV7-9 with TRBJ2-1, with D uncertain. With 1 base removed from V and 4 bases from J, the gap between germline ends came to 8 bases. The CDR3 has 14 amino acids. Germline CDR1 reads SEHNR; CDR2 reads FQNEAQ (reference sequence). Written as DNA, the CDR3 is TGTGCCAGCAGCTTAGTTGGAGTGTACAATGAGCAGTTCTTC. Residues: CASSLVGVYNEQFF. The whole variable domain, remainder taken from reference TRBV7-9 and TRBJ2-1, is DTGVSQNPRHKITKRGQNVTFRCDPISEHNRLYWYRQTLGQGPEFLTYFQNEAQLEKSRLLSDRFSAERPKGSFSTLEIQRTEQGDSAMYLCASSLVGVYNEQFFGPGTRLTVL.

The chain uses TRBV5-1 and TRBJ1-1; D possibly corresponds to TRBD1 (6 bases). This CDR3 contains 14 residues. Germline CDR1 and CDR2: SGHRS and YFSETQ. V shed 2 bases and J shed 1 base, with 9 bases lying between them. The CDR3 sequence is CASSFSDRNTEAFF. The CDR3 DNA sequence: TGCGCCAGCAGCTTCTCGGACAGGAACACTGAAGCTTTCTTT.

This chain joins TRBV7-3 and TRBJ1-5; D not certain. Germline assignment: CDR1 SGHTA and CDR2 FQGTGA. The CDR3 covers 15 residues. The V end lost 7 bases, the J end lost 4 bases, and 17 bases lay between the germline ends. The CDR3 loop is CASNPETRWNQPQHF. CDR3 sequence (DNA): TGTGCCAGCAACCCTGAGACTCGCTGGAATCAGCCCCAGCATTTT.

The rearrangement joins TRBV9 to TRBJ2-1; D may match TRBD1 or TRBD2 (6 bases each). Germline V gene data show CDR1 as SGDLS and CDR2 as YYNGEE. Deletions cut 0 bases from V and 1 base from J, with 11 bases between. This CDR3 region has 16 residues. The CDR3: CASSVGGAGSYNEQFF. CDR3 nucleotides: TGTGCCAGCAGCGTAGGGGGGGCTGGGTCCTACAATGAGCAGTTCTTC.